Each of the 5 T cell receptor beta chains below was sequenced from the same sample in a study of OX40 agonist ivuxolimab in advanced cancers. Sequenced by immunoSEQ multiplex PCR; TCRdb stores in-frame clones only, minus some. This table has under 85,000 clones, around 87% appearing once. The sample consisted of CD4+ or CD8+ T cells sorted from blood, taken in a trial of the OX40 agonist ivuxolimab. The receptors stem from an adult with an advanced solid tumor such as melanoma, head and neck, liver or kidney cancer.

The rearrangement joins TRBV5-6 to TRBJ2-7; tentatively, D is TRBD2 (5 bases). CDR3 length equals 15 residues. The germline CDR1 and CDR2 sequences are SGHDT and YYEEEE. The V and J ends lost 6 bases and 5 bases respectively, with 21 bases between them. CDR3 in amino acids: CASTGGGGWANEQYF. The CDR3 coding sequence is TGTGCCAGCACCGGTGGAGGAGGATGGGCAAACGAGCAGTACTTC.

The chain joins TRBV11-3 to TRBJ2-1; D might be TRBD2 (5 bases). V was clipped by 2 bases and J by 5 bases, with 13 bases between them. Germline CDR1 SGHNT, CDR2 YENEEA. This CDR3 contains 15 residues. The CDR3 nucleotides read TGTGCCAGCAGCTTAACGGGAACCGGGAACAATGAGCAGTTCTTC. This translates into CASSLTGTGNNEQFF.

V is TRBV11-2 and J is TRBJ2-7; TRBD2 is a possible D gene (6 bases). Between the trimmed V and J ends, which lost 0 bases and 1 base, there was a span of 10 bases. Germline V gene lookup returns CDR1 SGHAT and CDR2 FQNNGV. The CDR3 runs to 15 residues. The CDR3 DNA is TGTGCCAGCAGCTTAGATCCGGGGGTTTCCTACGAGCAGTACTTC. It is translated as CASSLDPGVSYEQYF.

V gene TRBV27 combines with J gene TRBJ2-7; possibly TRBD1 for D (6 bases). The V and J ends lost 6 bases and 4 bases respectively, with 7 bases between them. Germline CDR1 reads MNHEY; CDR2 reads SMNVEV (reference sequence). The CDR3 has 11 residues. The DNA of the CDR3 is TGTGCCAGCAGAACAGGGTACGAGCAGTACTTC. Amino acid sequence: CASRTGYEQYF.

This chain links TRBV15 with TRBJ2-7; unclear D gene. The CDR3 length is 15 residues. The germline V gene has CDR1 LNHNV and CDR2 YYDKDF (reference sequence). Trimming removed 0 bases at V and 2 bases at J, with 11 bases between. CDR3 region: CATSRDRAVTYEQYF. The CDR3 nucleotides read TGTGCCACCAGCAGAGATCGGGCGGTCACCTACGAGCAGTACTTC.